This TCR beta chain was captured by sequencing in a study of blood T cell repertoires in COVID-19. Study-level background: The cDNA or gDNA used as material had been derived from T cells, B-cell-depleted T cells, or PBMCs.

The CDR3 sequence is 18 residues long. J was trimmed by 4 bases and V by 0 bases; bases with no gene match: 14. The germline V gene has CDR1 LGHNA and CDR2 YNFKEQ. Only in-frame clones appear in the TCRdb table, and some are missing; sequencing was by immunoSEQ multiplex PCR. The top ten hold over 1.5% of the sample, which has about 480,000 clones, roughly 90% seen once. Participant ages covered about 18 to 95 years across 24 US areas. The receptor's source is a woman in her thirties or forties who had recovered from COVID-19. The chain employs TRBV4-2 and TRBJ1-1; 7 nucleotides match TRBD1. Sample: PBMCs or T cells enriched from blood (not recorded which). CDR3 DNA sequence: TGTGCCAGCAGCCAAGAAGGAAGGGGGCAGGGAAAGGGCACTGAAGCTTTCTTT. As protein: CASSQEGRGQGKGTEAFF.